Described below is a single TCR beta chain sequence and its context. This entry comes from a study of cytomegalovirus exposure and HLA in healthy donors. Both 60 Vbeta primers and 13 Jbeta primers went into the PCR. Here immunoSEQ multiplex PCR was the method, and the copy in TCRdb shows in-frame clones only, minus some. The sample yields 220,000 or so clones, about 78% seen once. Looked up from germline, CDR1 is LNHNV and CDR2 is YYDKDF (reference sequence). CDR3 length: 17 amino acids. J gave up 5 bases and V 0 bases, and 9 bases lay outside the gene matches. Sequencing was done on a sample of PBMCs. The source is a male donor in good health and CMV-seronegative. This chain links TRBV15 with TRBJ2-5, with 10 nucleotides matching TRBD2. The DNA for the CDR3 is TGTGCCACCAGCAGAGAACCTAGCGGGAGAGGCGAGGAGACCCAGTACTTC. It yields the protein CATSREPSGRGEETQYF.